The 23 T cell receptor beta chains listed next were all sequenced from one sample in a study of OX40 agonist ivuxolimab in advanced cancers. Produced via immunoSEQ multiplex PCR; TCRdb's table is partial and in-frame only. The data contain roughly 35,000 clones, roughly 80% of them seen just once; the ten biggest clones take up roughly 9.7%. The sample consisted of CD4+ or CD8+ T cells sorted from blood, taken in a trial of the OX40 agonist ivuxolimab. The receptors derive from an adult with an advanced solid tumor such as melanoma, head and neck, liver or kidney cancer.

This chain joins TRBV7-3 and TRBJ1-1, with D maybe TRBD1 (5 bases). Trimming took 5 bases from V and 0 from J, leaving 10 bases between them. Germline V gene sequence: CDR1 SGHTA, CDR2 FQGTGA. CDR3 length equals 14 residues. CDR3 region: CASSVGTVNTEAFF. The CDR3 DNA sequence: TGTGCCAGCAGCGTCGGGACGGTGAACACTGAAGCTTTCTTT.

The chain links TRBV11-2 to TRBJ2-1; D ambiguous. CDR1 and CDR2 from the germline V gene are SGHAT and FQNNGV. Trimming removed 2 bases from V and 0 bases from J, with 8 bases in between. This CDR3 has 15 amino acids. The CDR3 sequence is CASSLPALSYNEQFF. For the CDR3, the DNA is TGTGCCAGCAGCTTACCGGCCCTCTCCTACAATGAGCAGTTCTTC.

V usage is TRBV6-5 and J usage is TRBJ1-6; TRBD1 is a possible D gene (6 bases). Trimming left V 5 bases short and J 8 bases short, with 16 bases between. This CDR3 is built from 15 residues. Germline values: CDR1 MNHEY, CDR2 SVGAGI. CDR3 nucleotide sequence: TGTGCCAGCAGTCACCAACGCTCAGGGGATTCACCCCTCCACTTT. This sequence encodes CASSHQRSGDSPLHF.

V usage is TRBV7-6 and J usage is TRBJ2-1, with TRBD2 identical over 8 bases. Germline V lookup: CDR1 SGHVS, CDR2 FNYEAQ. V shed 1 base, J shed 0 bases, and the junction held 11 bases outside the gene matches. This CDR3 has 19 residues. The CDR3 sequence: CASSLEVAGYQSSYNEQFF. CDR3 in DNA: TGTGCCAGCAGCTTAGAGGTAGCGGGATACCAGAGCTCCTACAATGAGCAGTTCTTC.

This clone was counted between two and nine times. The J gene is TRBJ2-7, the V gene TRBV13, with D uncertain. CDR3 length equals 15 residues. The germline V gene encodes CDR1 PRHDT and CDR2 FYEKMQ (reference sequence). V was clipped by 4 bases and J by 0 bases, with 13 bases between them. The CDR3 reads CASSSTGPSSYEQYF. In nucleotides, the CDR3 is TGTGCCAGCAGCTCCACGGGCCCCAGCTCCTACGAGCAGTACTTC.

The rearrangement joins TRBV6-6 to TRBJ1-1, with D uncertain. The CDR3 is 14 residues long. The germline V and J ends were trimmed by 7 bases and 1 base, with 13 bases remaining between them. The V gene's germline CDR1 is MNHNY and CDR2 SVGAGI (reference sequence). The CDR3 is CASNQHLWNTEAFF. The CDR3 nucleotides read TGTGCCAGCAATCAACACCTATGGAACACTGAAGCTTTCTTT.

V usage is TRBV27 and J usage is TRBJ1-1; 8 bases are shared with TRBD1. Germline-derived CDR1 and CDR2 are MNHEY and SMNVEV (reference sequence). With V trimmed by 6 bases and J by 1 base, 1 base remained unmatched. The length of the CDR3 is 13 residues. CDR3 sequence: CASRGTGNTEAFF. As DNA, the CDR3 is TGTGCCAGCAGGGGGACAGGGAACACTGAAGCTTTCTTT.

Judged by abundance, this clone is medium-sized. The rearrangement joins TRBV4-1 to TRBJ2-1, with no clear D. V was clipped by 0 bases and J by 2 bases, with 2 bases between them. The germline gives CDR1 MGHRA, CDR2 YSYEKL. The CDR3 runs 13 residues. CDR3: CASSQDPYNEQFF. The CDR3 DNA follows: TGCGCCAGCAGCCAAGATCCCTACAATGAGCAGTTCTTC.

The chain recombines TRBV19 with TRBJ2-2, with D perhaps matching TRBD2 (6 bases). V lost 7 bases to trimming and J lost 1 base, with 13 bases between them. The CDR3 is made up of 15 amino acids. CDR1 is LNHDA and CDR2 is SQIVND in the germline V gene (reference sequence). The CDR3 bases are TGTGCCAGTAAGTCGGGCGGGGTGAACACCGGGGAGCTGTTTTTT. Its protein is CASKSGGVNTGELFF.

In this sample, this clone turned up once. The CDR3 sequence: CASSLMGTGFNTEAFF. CDR3 nucleotide sequence: TGTGCCAGCAGCTTGATGGGGACAGGTTTCAACACTGAAGCTTTCTTT. This rearrangement joins TRBV5-8 to TRBJ1-1; TRBD1 matches at 8 bases. Per the germline V gene, CDR1 is SGHTS and CDR2 is YDEGEE. The CDR3 has 16 amino acids. V trimming: 1 base; J trimming: 2 bases; junction bases outside the gene matches: 7.

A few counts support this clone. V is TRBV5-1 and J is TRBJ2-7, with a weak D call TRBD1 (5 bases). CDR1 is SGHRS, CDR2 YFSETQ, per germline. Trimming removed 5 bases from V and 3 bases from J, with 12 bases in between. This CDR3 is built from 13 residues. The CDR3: CASRDTGRYEQYF. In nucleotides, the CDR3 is TGCGCCAGCAGGGACACAGGCCGCTACGAGCAGTACTTC.

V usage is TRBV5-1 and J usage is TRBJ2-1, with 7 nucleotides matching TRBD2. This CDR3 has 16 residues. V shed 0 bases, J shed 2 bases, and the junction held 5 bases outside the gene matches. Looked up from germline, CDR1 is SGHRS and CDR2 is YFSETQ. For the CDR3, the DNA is TGCGCCAGCAGCTTGGGCGGCGGGGGACCCTACAATGAGCAGTTCTTC. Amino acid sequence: CASSLGGGGPYNEQFF.

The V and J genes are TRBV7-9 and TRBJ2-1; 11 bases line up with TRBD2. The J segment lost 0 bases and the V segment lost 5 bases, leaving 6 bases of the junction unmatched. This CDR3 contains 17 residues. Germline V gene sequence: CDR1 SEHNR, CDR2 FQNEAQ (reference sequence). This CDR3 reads CASSRGSGGASYNEQFF. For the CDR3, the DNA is TGTGCCAGCAGCAGAGGTAGCGGGGGGGCCTCCTACAATGAGCAGTTCTTC.

This CDR3 is CASSARDRTEAFF. CDR3 nucleotides: TGTGCCAGCAGTGCACGCGACAGAACTGAAGCTTTCTTT. The V gene is TRBV2, the J gene TRBJ1-1, with D possibly TRBD1 on 5 matching bases. The CDR3 sequence is 13 residues long. The ends were cut back, 4 bases at V and 5 bases at J, with 11 bases in the middle. CDR1 SNHLY and CDR2 FYNNEI come from the germline V gene. Drawing the rest from reference TRBV2 and TRBJ1-1, the complete variable domain is EPEVTQTPSHQVTQMGQEVILRCVPISNHLYFYWYRQILGQKVEFLVSFYNNEISEKSEIFDDQFSVERPDGSNFTLKIRSTKLEDSAMYFCASSARDRTEAFFGQGTRLTVV.

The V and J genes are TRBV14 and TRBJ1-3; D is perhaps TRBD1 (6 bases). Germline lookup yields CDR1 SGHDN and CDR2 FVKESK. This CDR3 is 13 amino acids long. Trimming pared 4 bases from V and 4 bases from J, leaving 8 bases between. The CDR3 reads CASSPGQGNTIYF. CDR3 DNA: TGTGCCAGCAGCCCTGGACAGGGAAACACCATATATTTT.

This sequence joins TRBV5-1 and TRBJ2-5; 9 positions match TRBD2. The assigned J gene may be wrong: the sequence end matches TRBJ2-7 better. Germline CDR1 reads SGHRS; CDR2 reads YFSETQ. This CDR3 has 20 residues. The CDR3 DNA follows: TGCGCCAGCAGCTTGACGGCGAGACCGGGACTAGCTCTACACTCCTACGAGCAGTACTTC. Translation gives CASSLTARPGLALHSYEQYF.

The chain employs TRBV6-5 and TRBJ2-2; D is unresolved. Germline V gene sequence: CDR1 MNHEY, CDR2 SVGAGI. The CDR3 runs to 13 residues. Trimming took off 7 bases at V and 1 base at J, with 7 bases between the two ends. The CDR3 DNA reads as TGTGCCAGCAAGGAAGAGAACACCGGGGAGCTGTTTTTT. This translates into CASKEENTGELFF.

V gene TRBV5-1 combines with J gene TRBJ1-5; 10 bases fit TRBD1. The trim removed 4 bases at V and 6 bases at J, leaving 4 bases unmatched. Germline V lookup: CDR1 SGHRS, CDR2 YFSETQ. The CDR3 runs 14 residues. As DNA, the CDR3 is TGCGCCAGCAGCCCGGACAGGGGGGTTCAGCCCCAGCATTTT. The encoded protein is CASSPDRGVQPQHF.

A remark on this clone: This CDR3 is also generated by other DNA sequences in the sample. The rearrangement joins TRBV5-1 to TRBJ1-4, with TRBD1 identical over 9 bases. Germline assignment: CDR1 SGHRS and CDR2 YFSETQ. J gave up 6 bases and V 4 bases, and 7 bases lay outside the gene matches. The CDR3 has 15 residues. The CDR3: CASSEPGTGHEKLFF. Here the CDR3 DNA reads TGCGCCAGCAGCGAACCCGGGACAGGGCATGAAAAACTGTTTTTT.

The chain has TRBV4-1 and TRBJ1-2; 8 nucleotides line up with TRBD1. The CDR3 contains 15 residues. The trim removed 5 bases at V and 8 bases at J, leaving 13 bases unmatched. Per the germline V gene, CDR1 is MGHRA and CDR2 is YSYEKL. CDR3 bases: TGCGCCAGCAGCTCGCAGGGGGCGAGGCCAGTAGGCTACACCTTC. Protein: CASSSQGARPVGYTF.

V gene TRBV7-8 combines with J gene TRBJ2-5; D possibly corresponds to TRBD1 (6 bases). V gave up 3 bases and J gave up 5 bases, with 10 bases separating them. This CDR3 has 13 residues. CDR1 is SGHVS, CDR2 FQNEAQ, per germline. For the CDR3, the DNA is TGTGCCAGCAGCTTCCAGGGGCCCGAGACCCAGTACTTC. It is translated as CASSFQGPETQYF.

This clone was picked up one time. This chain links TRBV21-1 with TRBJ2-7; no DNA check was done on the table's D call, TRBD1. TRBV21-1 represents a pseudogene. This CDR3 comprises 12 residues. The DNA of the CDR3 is TGTGCCAGCGATCAGGGTCGCCACGAGCAGTACTTC. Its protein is CASDQGRHEQYF.

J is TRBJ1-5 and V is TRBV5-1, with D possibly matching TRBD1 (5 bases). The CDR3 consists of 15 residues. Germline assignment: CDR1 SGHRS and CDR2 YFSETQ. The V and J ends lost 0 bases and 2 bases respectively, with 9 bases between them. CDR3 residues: CASSLGGTGNQPQHF. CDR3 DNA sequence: TGCGCCAGCAGCTTGGGAGGGACTGGCAATCAGCCCCAGCATTTT.